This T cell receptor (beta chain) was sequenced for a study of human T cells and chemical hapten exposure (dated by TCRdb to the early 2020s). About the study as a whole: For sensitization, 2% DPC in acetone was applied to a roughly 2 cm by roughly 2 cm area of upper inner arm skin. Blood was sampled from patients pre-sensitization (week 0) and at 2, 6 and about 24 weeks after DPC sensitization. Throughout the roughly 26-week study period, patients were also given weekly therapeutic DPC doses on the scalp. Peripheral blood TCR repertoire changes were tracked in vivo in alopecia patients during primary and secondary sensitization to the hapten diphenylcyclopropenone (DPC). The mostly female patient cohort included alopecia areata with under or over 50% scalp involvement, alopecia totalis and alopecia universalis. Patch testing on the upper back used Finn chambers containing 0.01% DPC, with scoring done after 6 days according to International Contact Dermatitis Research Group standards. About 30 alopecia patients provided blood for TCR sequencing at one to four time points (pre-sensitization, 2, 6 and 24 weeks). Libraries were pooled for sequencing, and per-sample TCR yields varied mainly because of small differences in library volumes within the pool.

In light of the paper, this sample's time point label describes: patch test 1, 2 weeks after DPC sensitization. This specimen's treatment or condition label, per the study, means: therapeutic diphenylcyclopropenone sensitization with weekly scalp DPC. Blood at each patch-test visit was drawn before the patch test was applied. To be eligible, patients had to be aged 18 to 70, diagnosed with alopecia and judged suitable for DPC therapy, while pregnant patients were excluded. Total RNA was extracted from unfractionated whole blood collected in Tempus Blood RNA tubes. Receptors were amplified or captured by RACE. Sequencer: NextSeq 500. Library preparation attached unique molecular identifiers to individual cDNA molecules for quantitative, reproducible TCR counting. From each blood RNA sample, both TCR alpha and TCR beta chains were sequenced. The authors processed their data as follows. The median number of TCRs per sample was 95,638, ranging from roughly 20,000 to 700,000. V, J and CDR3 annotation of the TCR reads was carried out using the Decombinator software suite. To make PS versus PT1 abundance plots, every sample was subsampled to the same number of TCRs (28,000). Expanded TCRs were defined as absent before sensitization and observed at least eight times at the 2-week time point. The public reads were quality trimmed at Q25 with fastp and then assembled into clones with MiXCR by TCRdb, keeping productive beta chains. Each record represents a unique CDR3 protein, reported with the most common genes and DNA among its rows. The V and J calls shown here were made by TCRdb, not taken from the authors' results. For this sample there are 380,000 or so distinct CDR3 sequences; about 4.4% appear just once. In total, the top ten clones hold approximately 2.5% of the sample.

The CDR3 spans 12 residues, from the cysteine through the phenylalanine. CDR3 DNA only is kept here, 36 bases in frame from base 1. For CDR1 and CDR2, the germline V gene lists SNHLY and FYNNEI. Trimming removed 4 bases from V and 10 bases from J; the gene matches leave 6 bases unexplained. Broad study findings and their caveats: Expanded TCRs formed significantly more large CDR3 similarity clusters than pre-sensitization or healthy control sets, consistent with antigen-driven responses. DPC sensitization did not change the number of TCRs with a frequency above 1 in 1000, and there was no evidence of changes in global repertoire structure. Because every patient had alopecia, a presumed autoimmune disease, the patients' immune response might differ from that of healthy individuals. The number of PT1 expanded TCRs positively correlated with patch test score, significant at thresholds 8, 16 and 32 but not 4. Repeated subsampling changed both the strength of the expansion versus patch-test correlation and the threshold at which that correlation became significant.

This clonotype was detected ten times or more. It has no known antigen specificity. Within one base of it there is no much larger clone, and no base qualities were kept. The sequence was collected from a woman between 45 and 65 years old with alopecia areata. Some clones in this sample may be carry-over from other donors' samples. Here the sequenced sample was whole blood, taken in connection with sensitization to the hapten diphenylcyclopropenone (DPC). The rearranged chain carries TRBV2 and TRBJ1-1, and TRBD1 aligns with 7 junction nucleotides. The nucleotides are TGTGCCAGCAGTGCACAGGGGAGGGGAGCTTTCTTT. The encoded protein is CASSAQGRGAFF.